Following are 4 T cell receptor beta chains from one sample sequenced in a study of T cells of healthy individuals. MiXCR was run by TCRdb on the 5' RACE reads, yielding one entry per CDR3 protein. The table includes 65,000 to 90,000 distinct CDR3 sequences, approximately 5.4% detected once. Receptor source: a female donor in good health.

The chain is built from TRBV28 and TRBJ1-2, with TRBD1 as a possible D gene (5 bases). Germline V gene data show CDR1 as MDHEN and CDR2 as SYDVKM. V was pared by 11 bases and J by 1 base, with 14 bases between. The CDR3 totals 13 residues. In nucleotides, the CDR3 is TGTGCCTACTCCGTGGGGCGTAACTATGGCTACACCTTC. Translated, it gives CAYSVGRNYGYTF.

This clonotype showed up many times. The rearrangement links TRBV2 to TRBJ2-5; 9 bases are shared with TRBD1. The trim removed 11 bases at V and 9 bases at J, leaving 13 bases unmatched. CDR1 and CDR2 from the germline V gene are SNHLY and FYNNEI. The CDR3 spans 13 residues. CDR3 nucleotides: TGTGCCTGCTACTCGGGACAGGGTCTCCCCCAGTACTTC. It translates to CACYSGQGLPQYF.

There are many counts of this clonotype. The chain recombines TRBV7-9 with TRBJ2-7, with 7 bases identical to TRBD1. This CDR3 is built from 15 residues. V trimming: 4 bases; J trimming: 2 bases; junction bases outside the gene matches: 8. Germline lookup yields CDR1 SEHNR and CDR2 FQNEAQ (reference sequence). This CDR3 reads CASSSQDRLTYEQYF. CDR3 nucleotide sequence: TGTGCCAGCAGCTCCCAGGACAGGTTGACCTACGAGCAGTACTTC.

This clonotype was observed at least ten times. The gene calls are TRBV12-3 or TRBV12-4 and TRBJ1-2; D possibly corresponds to TRBD1 (6 bases). The CDR3 runs to 14 residues. The V end was cut by 5 bases, the J end by 4 bases, with 14 bases between. CDR3 sequence (DNA): TGTGCCAGCAGTCTGGGGCCAGGGGCCTATGGCTACACCTTC. Residues: CASSLGPGAYGYTF.